Below, 24 T cell receptor beta chains from the same sample are listed, as sequenced in a study of blood T cell dynamics during melanoma immunotherapy. Time point: pre-treatment baseline. Produced via immunoSEQ multiplex PCR; TCRdb's table is partial and in-frame only. Altogether more than 10,000 clones are present, roughly 86% being singletons, with the ten largest covering around 15%. The source was blood, collected from a patient treated with checkpoint blockade. The receptors shown here come from a human donor with melanoma.

This rearrangement joins TRBV29-1 to TRBJ2-1; 10 bases map to TRBD2. The CDR3 has 15 amino acids. Germline assignment: CDR1 SQVTM and CDR2 ANQGSEA. J gave up 7 bases and V 4 bases, and 10 bases lay outside the gene matches. The CDR3 DNA follows: TGCAGCGTTGTAGGGAGGACTAGCGGAGGGAATGAGCAGTTCTTC. It yields the protein CSVVGRTSGGNEQFF.

V gene TRBV9 combines with J gene TRBJ2-7, with D possibly being TRBD1 (5 bases). CDR3 size: 14 residues. Trimming took 0 bases from V and 2 from J, leaving 9 bases between them. The V gene's germline CDR1 is SGDLS and CDR2 YYNGEE. The CDR3 loop reads CASSVGGMAYEQYF. The CDR3 nucleotides are TGTGCCAGCAGCGTAGGGGGCATGGCCTACGAGCAGTACTTC.

This chain uses TRBV29-1 with TRBJ1-1; no firm D call. Germline V lookup: CDR1 SQVTM, CDR2 ANQGSEA. There are 14 residues in the CDR3. Trimming took 5 bases from V and 1 from J, leaving 14 bases between them. CDR3 nucleotides: TGCAGCGTTAGGCCTGGACGGGAGAACACTGAAGCTTTCTTT. Protein: CSVRPGRENTEAFF.

The rearrangement links TRBV5-1 to TRBJ2-7; 7 nucleotides line up with TRBD1. Losses at the gene ends were 6 bases for V and 1 base for J; bases not matched to a gene: 10. CDR1 is SGHRS and CDR2 is YFSETQ in the germline V gene. The CDR3 is made up of 15 amino acids. This CDR3 is CASTTGTAGSYEQYF. CDR3 nucleotide sequence: TGCGCCAGCACAACTGGGACAGCCGGGTCCTACGAGCAGTACTTC.

V usage is TRBV6-1 and J usage is TRBJ1-2; possible D gene TRBD1, 6 bases. This CDR3 has 13 amino acids. V lost 6 bases to trimming and J lost 5 bases, with 13 bases between them. The germline gives CDR1 MNHNS, CDR2 SASEGT. Here the CDR3 reads CASSPRTDYGYTF. In DNA form, the CDR3 reads TGTGCCAGCAGCCCCAGGACAGATTATGGCTACACCTTC.

The rearrangement uses TRBV7-2 and TRBJ2-1; no reliable D call. Germline V lookup: CDR1 SGHTA, CDR2 FQGNSA. V was shortened by 1 base and J by 0 bases, with 10 bases between the two germline ends. The CDR3 consists of 16 residues. In DNA, the CDR3 is TGTGCCAGCAGCTTAGTCACCCCCAGCTCCTACAATGAGCAGTTCTTC. Protein product: CASSLVTPSSYNEQFF.

This clone appeared a few times. J is TRBJ1-1 and V is TRBV19; D perhaps matches TRBD1 (6 bases). CDR1 and CDR2 from the germline V gene are LNHDA and SQIVND (reference sequence). The CDR3 consists of 15 residues. The V end lost 7 bases, the J end lost 5 bases, and 20 bases lay between the germline ends. CDR3 residues: CASIPTGAGWTEAFF. The DNA for the CDR3 is TGTGCCAGTATCCCGACAGGAGCAGGTTGGACTGAAGCTTTCTTT.

The chain employs TRBV14 and TRBJ2-7; no clear D. The length of the CDR3 is 14 residues. Germline CDR1 and CDR2: SGHDN and FVKESK. The V gene lost 0 bases and the J gene lost 3 bases, with 9 bases spanning the gap. This CDR3 reads CASSQDQIIYEQYF. CDR3 nucleotides: TGTGCCAGCAGCCAAGATCAAATTATCTACGAGCAGTACTTC.

This clone has just one count. V gene TRBV5-1 combines with J gene TRBJ1-1; weak D call: TRBD1 (5 bases). V was clipped by 1 base and J by 3 bases, with 10 bases between them. Germline V gene lookup returns CDR1 SGHRS and CDR2 YFSETQ. CDR3 size: 14 residues. The CDR3 DNA reads TGCGCCAGCAGCTTGATGGGGGACGACACTGAAGCTTTCTTT. This codes for CASSLMGDDTEAFF.

The V gene is TRBV5-1, the J gene TRBJ1-2; D ambiguous. Germline V gene sequence: CDR1 SGHRS, CDR2 YFSETQ. V was trimmed by 5 bases and J by 3 bases, leaving 11 bases between them. This CDR3 contains 13 residues. The CDR3 sequence: CASRVSQYYGYTF. CDR3 coding DNA: TGCGCCAGCAGAGTCAGTCAGTACTATGGCTACACCTTC.

The chain recombines TRBV19 with TRBJ1-2, with D unclear. Germline-derived CDR1 and CDR2 are LNHDA and SQIVND (reference sequence). This CDR3 region has 15 residues. V shed 5 bases and J shed 3 bases, with 16 bases lying between them. The CDR3 spells CASSLLGEGDYGYTF. The CDR3 region has the DNA TGTGCCAGTAGTCTACTCGGGGAGGGTGACTATGGCTACACCTTC.

V usage is TRBV7-2 and J usage is TRBJ2-2; unclear D gene. V was clipped by 5 bases and J by 0 bases, with 4 bases between them. Germline V gives CDR1 SGHTA, CDR2 FQGNSA. The CDR3 has 13 residues. CDR3 protein: CASSPTNTGELFF. CDR3 DNA: TGTGCCAGCAGCCCGACGAACACCGGGGAGCTGTTTTTT.

V gene TRBV11-2 combines with J gene TRBJ1-1; D unresolved. Germline values: CDR1 SGHAT, CDR2 FQNNGV. The CDR3 runs to 16 residues. Trimming stripped 4 bases from V and 5 bases from J, with 20 bases between. DNA for the CDR3: TGTGCCAGCAGCTCGACTAAGACTCGGTTTTGGACTGAAGCTTTCTTT. Protein sequence: CASSSTKTRFWTEAFF.

This chain connects TRBV11-2 to TRBJ2-5; D possibly matches TRBD1 or TRBD2 (6 bases each). This CDR3 is built from 15 residues. V lost 2 bases, J lost 4 bases, and 14 bases lay in between. Germline values: CDR1 SGHAT, CDR2 FQNNGV. CDR3 sequence: CASSLSPGAGETQYF. In DNA form, the CDR3 reads TGTGCCAGCAGCTTAAGTCCGGGGGCAGGAGAGACCCAGTACTTC.

V usage is TRBV27 and J usage is TRBJ2-7, with 8 bases that match TRBD1. V lost 8 bases and J lost 4; bases outside the gene matches: 16. Germline V lookup: CDR1 MNHEY, CDR2 SMNVEV (reference sequence). CDR3 length: 16 amino acids. CDR3 sequence reads: CASAPSRKTGAYEQYF. As DNA, the CDR3 is TGTGCCAGCGCCCCAAGCAGAAAGACAGGGGCGTACGAGCAGTACTTC.

The V and J genes are TRBV5-1 and TRBJ2-2, with 8 bases matching TRBD2. The CDR3 sequence is 16 residues long. J gave up 4 bases and V 5 bases, and 10 bases lay outside the gene matches. Germline CDR1 and CDR2: SGHRS and YFSETQ. The CDR3 DNA is TGCGCCAGCAGGCCCCAAGGGGCGGGGGGCACCGGGGAGCTGTTTTTT. Amino acids: CASRPQGAGGTGELFF.

The chain is built from TRBV30 and TRBJ1-5; the D gene is possibly TRBD1 (6 bases). Germline CDR1 and CDR2: GTSNPN and SVGIG (reference sequence). Trimming removed 3 bases from V and 5 bases from J, with 14 bases in between. The CDR3 is 14 residues long. The chain's CDR3 is CAWRKGGNHQPQHF. The CDR3 bases are TGTGCCTGGAGAAAAGGGGGGAACCATCAGCCCCAGCATTTT. Full variable domain (outside the CDR3, taken from reference TRBV30 and TRBJ1-5): SQTIHQWPATLVQPVGSPLSLECTVEGTSNPNLYWYRQAAGRGLQLLFYSVGIGQISSEVPQNLSASRPQDRQFILSSKKLLLSDSGFYLCAWRKGGNHQPQHFGDGTRLSIL.

The chain links TRBV19 to TRBJ1-1; D perhaps matches TRBD1 (6 bases). This CDR3 comprises 14 residues. From germline, CDR1 is LNHDA and CDR2 SQIVND (reference sequence). V was pared by 4 bases and J by 5 bases, with 14 bases between. CDR3 in amino acids: CASSTGPGETEAFF. Here the CDR3 DNA reads TGTGCCAGTAGTACTGGCCCAGGGGAAACTGAAGCTTTCTTT.

This sequence joins TRBV5-1 and TRBJ2-1, with a weak D call TRBD2 (6 bases). V was trimmed by 3 bases and J by 4 bases, leaving 14 bases between them. This CDR3 is built from 15 residues. Germline CDR1 and CDR2: SGHRS and YFSETQ. Here the CDR3 DNA reads TGCGCCAGCAGCTCGGGCGGCGGGGATTACAATGAGCAGTTCTTC. Translating gives CASSSGGGDYNEQFF.

V is TRBV27 and J is TRBJ1-3, with 9 bases that match TRBD1. Germline lookup yields CDR1 MNHEY and CDR2 SMNVEV (reference sequence). V was pared by 4 bases and J by 0 bases, with 22 bases of the junction left unmatched. The CDR3 loop spans 22 amino acids. The CDR3 bases are TGTGCCAGCAGTTCTACAAGGGTCACGGGACAGGGAGCCCGCCTCTCTGGAAACACCATATATTTT. Protein product: CASSSTRVTGQGARLSGNTIYF.

This clone has only one observation. The chain is built from TRBV7-9 and TRBJ1-2; tentatively, D is TRBD1 (5 bases). The V gene lost 4 bases and the J gene lost 1 base, with 7 bases spanning the gap. The CDR3 totals 13 residues. Germline lookup yields CDR1 SEHNR and CDR2 FQNEAQ (reference sequence). DNA for the CDR3: TGTGCCAGCAGCTCGACAGTTAACTATGGCTACACCTTC. Residues: CASSSTVNYGYTF.

This sequence joins TRBV7-2 and TRBJ2-2; D possibly matches TRBD1 or TRBD2 (5 bases each). The CDR3 totals 17 residues. CDR1 SGHTA and CDR2 FQGNSA come from the germline V gene. Trimming left V 1 base short and J 4 bases short, with 16 bases between. The CDR3 region is CASSLDRPVAGTGELFF. The CDR3 coding sequence is TGTGCCAGCAGCTTAGACAGGCCGGTGGCGGGCACCGGGGAGCTGTTTTTT.

The rearrangement links TRBV11-2 to TRBJ1-1; weak D call: TRBD1 (6 bases). Per germline, CDR1 SGHAT and CDR2 FQNNGV. V lost 4 bases, J lost 1 base, and 10 bases lay in between. The CDR3 covers 14 residues. The CDR3 DNA sequence: TGTGCCAGCAGCTACTTGACAGGGAACACTGAAGCTTTCTTT. Amino acids: CASSYLTGNTEAFF.

The chain has TRBV5-1 and TRBJ1-1; the match to TRBD1 covers 9 bases. CDR3 length: 15 residues. Germline CDR1 and CDR2: SGHRS and YFSETQ. The V segment lost 4 bases and the J segment 4 bases; nucleotides outside the gene matches: 8. CDR3 sequence (DNA): TGCGCCAGCAGCCTAGGACAGGGGAGGGCCACTGAAGCTTTCTTT. Translating it yields CASSLGQGRATEAFF.